There are a few counts of the clone carrying this TCR beta chain. This sample was taken from a study of regulatory T cells in long-lasting Graves disease. Time point specified: persistent/refractory GD, antithyroid drugs over 5 years with positive TRAb. Generation of the TCR library employed RNA extracted from PBMCs. CDR3 length equals 13 residues. Trimming shortened V by 4 bases and J by 5 bases, and 11 bases separated the two germline ends. Germline CDR1 and CDR2: LNHDA and SQIVND (reference sequence). CDR3 regions were amplified by Arm-PCR using iRepertoire HTBI primers to build TCR beta libraries. TCRdb called the multiplex PCR reads again in MiXCR, with one record for every CDR3 protein. The sample includes roughly 400,000 distinct CDR3 sequences, more than 20% of them seen just once.

The source material was peripheral blood mononuclear cells (PBMCs), sampled when the disease was refractory, from a patient treated with antithyroid drugs. The receptor's source is a female donor with Graves disease. This chain uses TRBV19 with TRBJ2-5, with TRBD2 as a possible D gene (6 bases). CDR3 bases: TGTGCCAGTAGTACCGGGGGTTCGGAGACCCAGTACTTC. Protein: CASSTGGSETQYF.